The 29 T cell receptor beta chains below come from one sample, sequenced in a study of blood T cell repertoires in COVID-19. TCRdb's copy holds only in-frame clones and misses some; the assay was immunoSEQ multiplex PCR. This table has about 84,000 clones, about four fifths appearing once. Sequencing used peripheral blood. These receptors were obtained from an elderly man with active or convalescent COVID-19.

This clone was counted only a few times. The chain is built from TRBV29-1 and TRBJ1-3, with TRBD1 matching over 11 bases. The CDR3 runs to 13 residues. Trimming cost V 5 bases and J 4 bases; bases outside gene matches: 1. CDR1 and CDR2 (germline): SQVTM, ANQGSEA. DNA of the CDR3: TGCAGCGTTAGGGACAGGGGGGGAAACACCATATATTTT. Its protein is CSVRDRGGNTIYF.

There are a few counts of this clone. The chain joins TRBV5-1 to TRBJ1-4; D might be TRBD1 (5 bases). V shed 4 bases and J shed 6 bases, with 13 bases lying between them. This CDR3 is built from 14 residues. The V gene's germline CDR1 is SGHRS and CDR2 YFSETQ. This CDR3 reads CASSNQGYDEKLFF. CDR3 nucleotides: TGCGCCAGCAGCAATCAGGGCTACGATGAAAAACTGTTTTTT.

This chain links TRBV18 with TRBJ2-7, with D unresolved. The CDR3 is 14 amino acids. V was trimmed by 2 bases and J by 3 bases, leaving 11 bases between them. Germline V gene lookup returns CDR1 KGHSH and CDR2 LQKENI. CDR3 in amino acids: CASSPSQYYYEQYF. The CDR3 nucleotides are TGTGCCAGCTCACCAAGCCAATACTACTACGAGCAGTACTTC. The full variable domain, its missing parts supplied by reference TRBV18 and TRBJ2-7, is NAGVMQNPRHLVRRRGQEARLRCSPMKGHSHVYWYRQLPEEGLKFMVYLQKENIIDESGMPKERFSAEFPKEGPSILRIQQVVRGDSAAYFCASSPSQYYYEQYFGPGTRLTVT.

The gene calls are TRBV19 and TRBJ1-1; 7 bases line up with TRBD1. The CDR3 length is 13 residues. The V gene end was trimmed by 4 bases and the J gene end by 1 base; junction bases not matched to a gene: 0. Germline CDR1 reads LNHDA; CDR2 reads SQIVND (reference sequence). CDR3 in amino acids: CASSRQGNTEAFF. CDR3 in DNA: TGTGCCAGTAGTAGACAGGGGAACACTGAAGCTTTCTTT.

This chain connects TRBV24-1 to TRBJ1-5, with unresolved D. CDR1 and CDR2 (germline): KGHDR, SFDVKD. CDR3 size: 13 residues. V lost 4 bases to trimming and J lost 9 bases, with 12 bases between them. In nucleotides, the CDR3 is TGTGCCACCAGTGAAAGTTGGAGCGGGCCCCAGCATTTT. Protein: CATSESWSGPQHF.

The chain employs TRBV4-2 and TRBJ2-7, with TRBD2 identical over 11 bases. V lost 3 bases to trimming and J lost 3 bases; unmatched junction nucleotides: 7. CDR3 size: 16 residues. Germline CDR1 is LGHNA and CDR2 is YNFKEQ. CDR3 loop: CASSQAGTSGIYEQYF. CDR3 DNA sequence: TGTGCCAGCAGCCAGGCCGGGACTAGCGGAATCTACGAGCAGTACTTC.

This chain uses TRBV4-1 with TRBJ1-1, with 7 positions matching TRBD1. This CDR3 contains 17 residues. Germline CDR1 and CDR2: MGHRA and YSYEKL. Unmatched junction bases numbered 10, after V lost 3 bases and J lost 0 bases. CDR3 sequence (DNA): TGCGCCAGCAGCCAGAGTTTATCGGGACAGATGAACACTGAAGCTTTCTTT. The encoded protein is CASSQSLSGQMNTEAFF.

V gene TRBV3-1 (or the pseudogene TRBV3-2) combines with J gene TRBJ1-1; D is perhaps TRBD1 (5 bases). There are 14 residues in the CDR3. V was trimmed by 4 bases and J by 3 bases, leaving 12 bases between them. Germline V gene sequence: CDR1 LGHDT, CDR2 YNNKEL (reference sequence). Written as DNA, the CDR3 is TGTGCCAGCAGCCCCCTATCAGGGCACACTGAAGCTTTCTTT. This sequence encodes CASSPLSGHTEAFF.

This clone appeared once. The chain couples TRBV5-5 to TRBJ1-5, with 8 bases matching TRBD1. The trim removed 4 bases at V and 4 bases at J, leaving 10 bases unmatched. Germline V lookup: CDR1 SGHKS, CDR2 YYEKEE (reference sequence). The CDR3 consists of 16 residues. The CDR3 spells CASSPGQELLNQPQHF. In DNA form, the CDR3 reads TGTGCCAGCAGCCCGGGACAGGAGCTATTGAATCAGCCCCAGCATTTT.

The chain combines TRBV19 with TRBJ1-4; no firm D call. The CDR3 runs to 13 residues. Germline V gives CDR1 LNHDA, CDR2 SQIVND (reference sequence). Trimming cost V 5 bases and J 2 bases, with 6 bases left between them. The DNA of the CDR3 is TGTGCCAGTAGTCTCTATACTAATGAAAAACTGTTTTTT. Translating gives CASSLYTNEKLFF.

The chain carries TRBV5-8 and TRBJ1-1; D is possibly TRBD1 (5 bases). The CDR3 consists of 13 residues. The germline V and J ends were trimmed by 3 bases and 0 bases, with 6 bases remaining between them. Per the germline V gene, CDR1 is SGHTS and CDR2 is YDEGEE. The CDR3 loop is CASSSQVNTEAFF. CDR3 nucleotide sequence: TGTGCCAGCAGCTCACAGGTGAACACTGAAGCTTTCTTT.

This clone has more than one count but fewer than ten. The chain has TRBV20-1 and TRBJ1-2, with 7 bases that match TRBD1. V trimming: 6 bases; J trimming: 12 bases; junction bases outside the gene matches: 10. CDR1 and CDR2 from the germline V gene are DFQATT and SNEGSKA (reference sequence). The CDR3 is 11 residues long. Here the CDR3 reads CSAKARQGNTF. The CDR3 DNA reads TGCAGTGCCAAGGCCCGACAGGGAAACACCTTC.

The V call is TRBV6-9, the J call TRBJ1-4, with 9 positions matching TRBD1. The germline V gene has CDR1 MNHGY and CDR2 SVAAGI. This CDR3 spans 13 amino acids. J gave up 5 bases and V 10 bases, and 5 bases lay outside the gene matches. CDR3 sequence reads: CANSDRGNEKLFF. The DNA of the CDR3 is TGTGCCAACTCAGACAGGGGGAATGAAAAACTGTTTTTT.

The chain combines TRBV4-1 with TRBJ1-4; 9 bases fit TRBD1. CDR1 MGHRA and CDR2 YSYEKL come from the germline V gene. The length of the CDR3 is 16 residues. V lost 11 bases and J lost 7; bases outside the gene matches: 17. The CDR3 DNA sequence: TGCGCCGCTAAAACGGACCCGGGACAGGGTCCTGAAAAACTGTTTTTT. Protein sequence: CAAKTDPGQGPEKLFF.

This chain uses TRBV18 with TRBJ1-2; D ambiguous. In germline, CDR1 is KGHSH, CDR2 LQKENI. V was clipped by 0 bases and J by 3 bases, with 8 bases between them. There are 14 residues in the CDR3. The CDR3 bases are TGTGCCAGCTCACCACCGACCGGAGACTATGGCTACACCTTC. This sequence encodes CASSPPTGDYGYTF. Supplemented by reference TRBV18 and TRBJ1-2, the full variable domain reads NAGVMQNPRHLVRRRGQEARLRCSPMKGHSHVYWYRQLPEEGLKFMVYLQKENIIDESGMPKERFSAEFPKEGPSILRIQQVVRGDSAAYFCASSPPTGDYGYTFGSGTRLTVV.

This clone was detected once. The rearrangement uses TRBV11-3 and TRBJ2-3, with 7 nucleotides matching TRBD1. The CDR3 spans 15 residues. Germline assignment: CDR1 SGHNT and CDR2 YENEEA. The V gene end was trimmed by 5 bases and the J gene end by 5 bases; junction bases not matched to a gene: 10. The CDR3, as DNA: TGTGCCAGCAGCCAAGGGACAGCAGGGGTAGATACGCAGTATTTT. Protein sequence: CASSQGTAGVDTQYF.

This chain joins TRBV29-1 and TRBJ2-5, with TRBD1 identical over 7 bases. From germline, CDR1 is SQVTM and CDR2 ANQGSEA. V lost 5 bases to trimming and J lost 5 bases; unmatched junction nucleotides: 11. This CDR3 region has 14 residues. CDR3 sequence reads: CSVSDRVVRETQYF. CDR3 nucleotide sequence: TGCAGCGTTTCCGACAGGGTGGTTCGGGAGACCCAGTACTTC.

The chain combines TRBV14 with TRBJ2-5; TRBD2 aligns across 8 bases. Germline CDR1 is SGHDN and CDR2 is FVKESK. The CDR3 length is 18 residues. V lost 2 bases and J lost 5; bases outside the gene matches: 16. As DNA, the CDR3 is TGTGCCAGCAGCCAACCTTTTGAGGGACTAGGGCTCCGGGAGACCCAGTACTTC. Translating it yields CASSQPFEGLGLRETQYF.

This clone is deemed large (0.1 to 1%). Compared with germline, one end of the junction differs, possibly owing to a read error. The rearrangement links TRBV5-4 to TRBJ1-2, with a tentative D call TRBD1 (6 bases). CDR3 length equals 13 residues. The germline V gene has CDR1 SGHNT and CDR2 YYREEE (reference sequence). CDR3 amino acids: CASSLDSQGGYTF. DNA for the CDR3: TGTGCCAGCAGTTTGGACAGCCAGGGAGGCTACACCTTC.

The chain has TRBV3-1 (or the pseudogene TRBV3-2) and TRBJ2-2; 9 bases align to TRBD2. Per the germline V gene, CDR1 is LGHDT and CDR2 is YNNKEL (reference sequence). V gave up 3 bases and J gave up 6 bases; unmatched junction bases: 5. CDR3 size: 15 residues. The CDR3, as DNA: TGTGCCAGCAGCCATAGGACTAGCGTTGCCGGGGAGCTGTTTTTT. Translating gives CASSHRTSVAGELFF.

V is TRBV3-1 (or the pseudogene TRBV3-2) and J is TRBJ2-7, with D tentatively TRBD2 (5 bases). The CDR3 contains 14 residues. The V gene lost 0 bases and the J gene lost 3 bases, with 9 bases spanning the gap. CDR1 and CDR2 from the germline V gene are LGHDT and YNNKEL (reference sequence). This CDR3 is CASSQDVGSYEQYF. DNA of the CDR3: TGTGCCAGCAGCCAAGATGTGGGGAGCTACGAGCAGTACTTC.

This clone was counted a few times. The rearrangement links TRBV5-1 to TRBJ2-5; weak D call: TRBD1 (5 bases). This CDR3 contains 14 residues. Germline V gene lookup returns CDR1 SGHRS and CDR2 YFSETQ. The V end was cut by 1 base, the J end by 4 bases, with 11 bases between. CDR3 in amino acids: CASSLPQGPETQYF. In DNA form, the CDR3 reads TGCGCCAGCAGCTTGCCGCAGGGCCCAGAGACCCAGTACTTC.

V usage is TRBV28 and J usage is TRBJ1-4; the D gene is possibly TRBD1 (6 bases). Germline V CDR1 and CDR2: MDHEN, SYDVKM. Trimming removed 6 bases at V and 3 bases at J, with 14 bases between. The CDR3 has 15 amino acids. The CDR3 loop reads CASRNRAGSNEKLFF. The CDR3, as DNA: TGTGCCAGCAGAAACAGGGCCGGATCTAATGAAAAACTGTTTTTT. The entire variable domain, with the rest obtained from reference TRBV28 and TRBJ1-4, is as follows: DVKVTQSSRYLVKRTGEKVFLECVQDMDHENMFWYRQDPGLGLRLIYFSYDVKMKEKGDIPEGYSVSREKKERFSLILESASTNQTSMYLCASRNRAGSNEKLFFGSGTQLSVL.

CDR3 bases: TGTGCCAGCAGTTTAAGGCAGGGGCAGCCCCAGCATTTT. This encodes CASSLRQGQPQHF. The chain recombines TRBV28 with TRBJ1-5, with D perhaps TRBD1 (6 bases). Germline CDR1 and CDR2: MDHEN and SYDVKM. The CDR3 loop spans 13 amino acids. The ends were cut back, 2 bases at V and 7 bases at J, with 9 bases in the middle.

The chain uses TRBV5-1 and TRBJ2-7; 9 bases are a match to TRBD2. CDR3 size: 15 residues. V gave up 3 bases and J gave up 2 bases; unmatched junction bases: 6. CDR1 and CDR2 from the germline V gene are SGHRS and YFSETQ. CDR3 coding DNA: TGCGCCAGCAGCTGGGAATCTAGCGGGACCTACGAGCAGTACTTC. Translated, it gives CASSWESSGTYEQYF.

This clone was found a few times. The V call is TRBV7-3, the J call TRBJ2-1, with TRBD2 identical over 8 bases. V trimming: 0 bases; J trimming: 1 base; junction bases outside the gene matches: 2. The CDR3 is 16 residues long. CDR1 and CDR2 from the germline V gene are SGHTA and FQGTGA. The CDR3 loop is CASSLTASGSYNEQFF. The CDR3 coding sequence is TGTGCCAGCAGCTTAACGGCTAGCGGGTCCTACAATGAGCAGTTCTTC.

This rearrangement joins TRBV5-6 to TRBJ1-2, with D maybe TRBD1 (6 bases). V lost 3 bases, J lost 0 bases, and 12 bases lay in between. Germline V CDR1 and CDR2: SGHDT, YYEEEE. There are 15 residues in the CDR3. This CDR3 is CASSSRQATNYGYTF. DNA of the CDR3: TGTGCCAGCAGCTCGAGACAGGCTACTAACTATGGCTACACCTTC.

The chain has TRBV6-5 and TRBJ2-2, with 8 bases lining up with TRBD2. Germline assignment: CDR1 MNHEY and CDR2 SVGAGI. Losses at the gene ends were 6 bases for V and 7 bases for J; bases not matched to a gene: 4. This CDR3 has 13 amino acids. The CDR3 DNA sequence: TGTGCCAGCAGCGCTGGGACTAGCGGGGAGCTGTTTTTT. This gives the protein CASSAGTSGELFF.

V gene TRBV14 combines with J gene TRBJ1-2; D call uncertain. Deletions cut 0 bases from V and 6 bases from J, with 8 bases between. This CDR3 spans 13 amino acids. Per germline, CDR1 SGHDN and CDR2 FVKESK. CDR3 protein: CASSQDPPDGYTF. CDR3 nucleotide sequence: TGTGCCAGCAGCCAAGACCCCCCCGATGGCTACACCTTC.